A single sample is the source of the 3 T cell receptor beta chains below, sequenced in a study of tumor-infiltrating lymphocytes in primary liver carcinoma (dated by TCRdb to the late 2010s). Without any cell sorting, total RNA and DNA were extracted together from 20-30 mg of bulk tissue using the AllPrep DNA/RNA mini kit. These reads were obtained on an Illumina HiSeq 2500. A constant-region primer and ProtoScript II reverse transcriptase were used to reverse-transcribe TCRbeta-specific cDNA from about 530 ng total RNA. The TCRbeta libraries were prepared through three rounds of nested multiplex PCR following a slightly modified ARM-PCR procedure. Multiplex TRBV1-TRBV30 forward primers and a Cbeta reverse primer were used in the first two PCR rounds, each of which was run for 10 cycles. TCRdb reran the public reads through fastp at Q25 and MiXCR, keeping productive beta chains. Each CDR3 protein appears once, grouped with its most common genes and DNA. In all, the sample holds fewer than 200,000 distinct CDR3 sequences, and around four fifths of those were seen once. The top ten constitute roughly 18% of the sample.

The sample consisted of tumor tissue from primary liver carcinoma. All receptors come from a man aged 35 to 55 with primary liver carcinoma and hepatitis B virus infection.

Comments on this clonotype: At one end the junction does not follow the germline gene, possibly because of a read error. The V and J genes are TRBV4-2 and TRBJ2-1, with TRBD2 matching over 10 bases. Germline loops: CDR1 LGHNA, CDR2 YNFKEQ. This CDR3 region has 17 residues. In DNA form, the CDR3 reads TGTGCCAGTAGCCAAGAGCCCGGGCTAGCGGGAGACAATGATCAGTTCTTC. Translating it yields CASSQEPGLAGDNDQFF.

The rearrangement links TRBV6-5 to TRBJ2-5; 7 bases map to TRBD1. The CDR3 extends over 16 amino acids. Looked up from germline, CDR1 is MNHEY and CDR2 is SVGAGI. V shed 4 bases and J 9 bases; nucleotides not matched to a gene: 17. The DNA of the CDR3 is TGTGCCAGCAGTTCACAGGGGCATAGGGGGCAGGAGGCCCAGTACTTC. Translated: CASSSQGHRGQEAQYF.

With respect to this clonotype: A read error may explain this, as a much larger clone is one base away. The chain joins TRBV7-2 to TRBJ2-3, with 11 bases identical to TRBD1. CDR1 is SGHTA and CDR2 is FQGNSA in the germline V gene. This CDR3 contains 15 residues. The CDR3 reads CAISLGTGGTDTQYF. The CDR3 DNA reads as TGTGCCATCAGCCTCGGGACAGGGGGTACAGATACGCAGTATTTT. Full variable domain (remainder filled in from reference TRBV7-2 and TRBJ2-3): GAGVSQSPSNKVTEKGKDVELRCDPISGHTALYWYRQSLGQGLEFLIYFQGNSAPDKSGLPSDRFSAERTGGSVSTLTIQRTQQEDSAVYLCAISLGTGGTDTQYFGPGTRLTVL.